Following are 12 T cell receptor beta chains from one sample sequenced in a study of vaccination effects on CD4 cells after COVID-19. Using viral peptide pools, the ViraFEST assay grew out antigen-specific CD4+ T cells prior to sequencing. The authors isolated CD4+ T cells after around 9 days of culture. The assay was immunoSEQ multiplex PCR, and TCRdb's table has in-frame clones only and misses some. The repertoire holds 50,000 to 65,000 clones, 80% to 90% seen once, with about 2.5% in the top ten. Their antigens remain unidentified. The specimen was CD4+ T cells from PBMCs cultured with HCoV-229E spike peptides, collected before COVID-19 vaccination. The receptors here all came from a human donor who received a COVID-19 vaccine.

The chain has TRBV9 and TRBJ2-1, with D perhaps TRBD2 (6 bases). Germline V gene data show CDR1 as SGDLS and CDR2 as YYNGEE. CDR3 size: 16 residues. The V end was cut by 7 bases, the J end by 9 bases, with 26 bases between. DNA for the CDR3: TGTGCCAGCGATATTATACGTCGGGGGTTATTTAGTGAGCAGTTCTTC. Translated, it gives CASDIIRRGLFSEQFF.

V is TRBV7-2 and J is TRBJ2-2, with D unresolved. V dropped 5 bases and J dropped 7 bases, with 11 bases sitting between them. The CDR3 spans 13 residues. CDR1 SGHTA and CDR2 FQGNSA come from the germline V gene. The CDR3 nucleotides are TGTGCCAGCAGCCGATCAGTCGTCGGGGAGCTGTTTTTT. It is translated as CASSRSVVGELFF.

The chain combines TRBV24-1 with TRBJ2-5; 7 bases match TRBD1. After removal of 8 bases from V and 3 bases from J, the junction contained 5 bases not matched to a gene. There are 13 residues in the CDR3. Germline CDR1 reads KGHDR; CDR2 reads SFDVKD. The CDR3: CATNPGGEETQYF. The CDR3 nucleotides are TGTGCCACCAATCCAGGGGGTGAAGAGACCCAGTACTTC.

This clone was detected only once. V gene TRBV29-1 combines with J gene TRBJ2-5; either TRBD1 or TRBD2 may supply D (5 bases each). The germline V gene has CDR1 SQVTM and CDR2 ANQGSEA. The ends were cut back, 7 bases at V and 2 bases at J, with 14 bases in the middle. This CDR3 comprises 13 residues. As DNA, the CDR3 is TGCAGCGCGGATTATGGGGGACAAGAGACCCAGTACTTC. Translated, it gives CSADYGGQETQYF.

This rearrangement joins TRBV3-1 (or the pseudogene TRBV3-2) to TRBJ2-5; the D is unclear. V was cut by 1 base and J by 5 bases, with 8 bases left in between. Germline V gene lookup returns CDR1 LGHDT and CDR2 YNNKEL (reference sequence). This CDR3 spans 13 amino acids. In DNA form, the CDR3 reads TGTGCCAGCAGCCAAGCCCCGCTGGAGACCCAGTACTTC. Its protein product is CASSQAPLETQYF.

The genes are TRBV5-6 and TRBJ2-7; maybe TRBD2 (5 bases). Per germline, CDR1 SGHDT and CDR2 YYEEEE. CDR3 length: 14 residues. Trimming stripped 0 bases from V and 7 bases from J, with 14 bases between. CDR3 amino acids: CASSLAAREWEQYV. For the CDR3, the DNA is TGTGCCAGCAGCTTGGCCGCGAGGGAGTGGGAGCAGTACGTC.

The chain employs TRBV12-3 or TRBV12-4 and TRBJ1-2; D is possibly TRBD1 (6 bases). The CDR3 runs to 13 residues. The V end was cut by 1 base, the J end by 8 bases, with 11 bases between. In nucleotides, the CDR3 is TGTGCCAGCAGTTTAGTTGGGGGCCGCGGCTACACCTTC. It specifies CASSLVGGRGYTF.

This clone was picked up a small number of times. CDR3 sequence reads: CASSQSGTPPQYV. CDR3 in DNA: TGTGCCAGCAGCCAGTCCGGGACGCCTCCGCAGTACGTC. V usage is TRBV3-1 (or the pseudogene TRBV3-2) and J usage is TRBJ2-7; D assignment may be TRBD1 or TRBD2 (5 bases each). V lost 3 bases and J 9 bases, leaving 15 bases between the germline ends. Looked up from germline, CDR1 is LGHDT and CDR2 is YNNKEL (reference sequence). The CDR3 length is 13 residues.

Only one count was recorded for this clone. V and J are TRBV9 and TRBJ1-1; D might be TRBD1 (5 bases). The CDR3 extends over 16 amino acids. The germline CDR1 and CDR2 sequences are SGDLS and YYNGEE. Trimming cost V 3 bases and J 1 base, with 16 bases left between them. DNA for the CDR3: TGTGCCAGCAGCGGAGACGGCCGTGGGACGAACACTGAAGCTTTCTTT. Protein: CASSGDGRGTNTEAFF.

The rearrangement links TRBV30 to TRBJ1-3; D not certain. The CDR3 contains 18 residues. With 0 bases removed from V and 2 bases from J, the gap between germline ends came to 20 bases. Germline CDR1 reads GTSNPN; CDR2 reads SVGIG (reference sequence). CDR3 DNA sequence: TGTGCCTGGAGTGTACTTCTCGGAGACCTAGAAGCTGGAAACACCATATATTTT. Translating gives CAWSVLLGDLEAGNTIYF.

The chain uses TRBV19 and TRBJ2-1; D is uncertain. The CDR3 length is 16 residues. Looked up from germline, CDR1 is LNHDA and CDR2 is SQIVND (reference sequence). V was trimmed by 1 base and J by 0 bases, leaving 10 bases between them. CDR3 DNA sequence: TGTGCCAGTAGTATAGGTAGAGTTACCTCCTACAATGAGCAGTTCTTC. It encodes CASSIGRVTSYNEQFF.

The chain combines TRBV19 with TRBJ2-2, with D tentatively TRBD1 or TRBD2 (5 bases each). The CDR3 totals 18 residues. From germline, CDR1 is LNHDA and CDR2 SQIVND (reference sequence). Deletions cut 5 bases from V and 4 bases from J, with 23 bases between. Written as DNA, the CDR3 is TGTGCCAGTAGTCTATCCGGGACGGGTAATTTCGGCACCGGGGAGCTGTTTTTT. Its protein product is CASSLSGTGNFGTGELFF. Filled out from reference TRBV19 and TRBJ2-2, the complete variable domain reads DGGITQSPKYLFRKEGQNVTLSCEQNLNHDAMYWYRQDPGQGLRLIYYSQIVNDFQKGDIAEGYSVSREKKESFPLTVTSAQKNPTAFYLCASSLSGTGNFGTGELFFGEGSRLTVL.